A selection of T cell receptor beta chains follows, all from one sample in a study of technical replicates of blood from several donors. The protocol was immunoSEQ multiplex PCR, while the TCRdb copy is restricted to in-frame clones and leaves out a portion. The table includes approximately 70,000 clones, 80% to 95% detected once. The sample was T cells isolated from PBMCs. The receptors were sampled from a human donor in good health. Both conserved end residues are part of each CDR3. A D gene is named only where the DNA matches it firmly. Only part of the rows carry a size: once, few, many, or a class if the clone is expanded.

j_call | v_call | d_call | clone_size | cdr3_length | cdr3_nt | cdr3_aa
TRBJ2-5 | TRBV28 | - | - | 15 | TGTGCCAGCAGTTTATCAACAGGGCCCCAAGAGACCCAGTACTTC | CASSLSTGPQETQYF
TRBJ1-2 | TRBV9 | - | - | 14 | TGTGCCAGCAGCGTAGGGGGCAGGAACTATGGCTACACCTTC | CASSVGGRNYGYTF
TRBJ1-5 | TRBV4-1 | - | - | 14 | TGCGCCAGCAGCCTGGGGGACACCAATCAGCCCCAGCATTTT | CASSLGDTNQPQHF
TRBJ1-1 | TRBV9 | - | - | 15 | TGTGCCAGCAGCGTAGATGTACTCATGAACACTGAAGCTTTCTTT | CASSVDVLMNTEAFF
TRBJ2-3 | TRBV2 | TRBD2 | - | 14 | TGTGCCACGATTCGGACTAGCGGCACAGATACGCAGTATTTT | CATIRTSGTDTQYF
TRBJ1-2 | TRBV27 | TRBD1 | - | 16 | TGTGCCAGCAGATATGGACAGGGGGCTATGGACTATGGCTACACCTTC | CASRYGQGAMDYGYTF
TRBJ2-2 | TRBV23-1 | - | - | 17 | TGCGCCAGCAGTCAATCTTTGGGGGCGCGAATCACCGGGGAGCTGTTTTTT | CASSQSLGARITGELFF
TRBJ2-3 | TRBV19 | TRBD2 | - | 18 | TGTGCCAGTAGTGGGGGACTAGCGGGCGCCCCTAGCACAGATACGCAGTATTTT | CASSGGLAGAPSTDTQYF
TRBJ2-3 | TRBV2 | TRBD2 | - | 15 | TGTGCCAGCAGTGCCCTAGCGGGAGGCGCAGATACGCAGTATTTT | CASSALAGGADTQYF
TRBJ1-2 | TRBV4-3 | - | - | 12 | TGCGCCAGCAGCCAGCAGTCCCGATCCTACACCTTC | CASSQQSRSYTF
TRBJ1-1 | TRBV11-3 | TRBD1 | - | 14 | TGTGCCAGCACCTCCGGGACAGGGGGGACTGAAGCTTTCTTT | CASTSGTGGTEAFF
TRBJ2-7 | TRBV28 | - | - | 12 | TGTGCCAGCAGTCCGGGACTTTACGAGCAGTACTTC | CASSPGLYEQYF
TRBJ2-7 | TRBV5-1 | - | - | 9 | TGCGCCACCCAGAACGAGCAGTACTTC | CATQNEQYF
TRBJ2-5 | TRBV5-1 | - | - | 13 | TGCGCCAGCAGGATGCCCCTACAAGAGACCCAGTACTTC | CASRMPLQETQYF
TRBJ2-3 | TRBV10-3 | - | - | 13 | TGTGCCATCAATCAGTATTCCACAGATACGCAGTATTTT | CAINQYSTDTQYF
TRBJ2-5 | TRBV11-2 | TRBD1 | - | 15 | TGTGCCAGCACCAGAGGGGACAGACTCGTGGAGACCCAGTACTTC | CASTRGDRLVETQYF
TRBJ2-1 | TRBV9 | TRBD2 | - | 17 | TGTGCCAGCAGCGTTAACCCTCTAGCGGGAGGTTCTAATGAGCAGTTCTTC | CASSVNPLAGGSNEQFF
TRBJ1-3 | TRBV5-1 | - | - | 15 | TGCGCCAGCAGCTTGGAGGGGGTGCCTGGAAACACCATATATTTT | CASSLEGVPGNTIYF
TRBJ2-1 | TRBV2 | TRBD2 | once | 14 | TGTGCCAGTCTGGGGGAGGGATGGGTAAATGAGCAGTTCTTC | CASLGEGWVNEQFF
TRBJ2-7 | TRBV27 | TRBD1 | - | 16 | TGTGCCAGCAGTTTATCGCGGGGGACAGGGGGCTACGAGCAGTACTTC | CASSLSRGTGGYEQYF
TRBJ2-2 | TRBV28 | - | - | 14 | TGTGCCAGCAGGAGGTTCGCGAACACCGGGGAGCTGTTTTTT | CASRRFANTGELFF
TRBJ2-1 | TRBV6-1 | TRBD2 | - | 14 | TGTGCCAGCACCCTAGCGGAGGGCCTAAATGAGCAGTTCTTC | CASTLAEGLNEQFF
TRBJ1-1 | TRBV6-5 | - | - | 11 | TGTGCCAGCAACCTTGCGGGTGAAGCTTTCTTT | CASNLAGEAFF
TRBJ2-1 | TRBV28 | TRBD1 | once | 13 | TGTGCCAGCATCCGGACAGGGATTAACCAGCAGTTCTTC | CASIRTGINQQFF